The sequence of this T cell receptor beta chain was determined in a study of blood T cells in healthy people across ages. A sample-barcoded 5' primer and a J-beta primer mix were used in a second PCR of roughly 7 to 11 cycles. Using its own MiXCR run on the 5' RACE reads, TCRdb lists one record per CDR3 protein. The sample gives about 780,000 distinct CDR3 sequences, approximately 65% of which show up once; roughly 25% is in the top ten. General study results and limits: Because sorting was not performed, PBMCs prevented conclusive naive versus antigen-experienced comparison.

Germline lookup yields CDR1 DFQATT and CDR2 SNEGSKA (reference sequence). The V end lost 5 bases, the J end lost 5 bases, and 15 bases lay between the germline ends. This CDR3 contains 13 residues. In the case of this clonotype: The antigen is unknown.

Sequencing input: blood. The TCR was taken from a man aged 25-40 years in good health. The chain joins TRBV20-1 to TRBJ2-5; the D gene is possibly TRBD1 (5 bases). The CDR3, as DNA: TGCAGTGCTCCGGACAAGCCCAAGGAGACCCAGTACTTC. It is translated as CSAPDKPKETQYF.